This TCR beta chain was captured in a study of cytomegalovirus exposure and HLA in healthy donors. To note about this clone: Its target is not known.

The study's findings and limits: An assumption of roughly uniform sequencing depth across donors underlay the presence/absence analyses. A link between a missense DCLRE1C variant and TCR beta V- and J-gene trimming emerged from a later analysis. With DRB1 most and HLA-C fewest, TCR association rates differed between HLA loci in a later analysis. The authors listed 150 or so TCR beta chains as cytomegalovirus-associated.

13 Jbeta primers and 60 Vbeta primers were used for the PCR. The protocol was immunoSEQ multiplex PCR, while the TCRdb copy is restricted to in-frame clones and leaves out a portion. This sample's clone table lists approximately 120,000 clones. V was pared by 2 bases and J by 0 bases, with 12 bases between. CDR1 is SGHTA and CDR2 is FQGTGA in the germline V gene. This CDR3 region has 16 residues. The sample was PBMCs. The sequence derives from a man between 18 and 29 years old in good health and CMV-seronegative. The chain joins TRBV7-3 to TRBJ2-3; D possibly corresponds to TRBD2 (6 bases). CDR3 protein: CASSLLGGYSTDTQYF. DNA for the CDR3: TGTGCCAGCAGCTTACTAGGAGGGTATAGCACAGATACGCAGTATTTT. Looking up the rest from reference TRBV7-3 and TRBJ2-3 gives the full variable domain: GAGVSQTPSNKVTEKGKYVELRCDPISGHTALYWYRQSLGQGPEFLIYFQGTGAADDSGLPNDRFFAVRPEGSVSTLKIQRTERGDSAVYLCASSLLGGYSTDTQYFGPGTRLTVL.